The entry that follows covers one T cell receptor (beta chain) sequence. Its antigen is undetermined. The CDR3 length is 15 residues. After removal of 5 bases from V and 6 bases from J, the junction contained 12 bases not matched to a gene. Germline lookup yields CDR1 SGHAT and CDR2 FQNNGV. This sample was taken from a study of cytomegalovirus exposure and HLA in healthy donors. Broader study findings: Most TCRs appeared rarely, but some public TCRs recurred in many donors.

PCR employed 60 Vbeta and 13 Jbeta primers. Profiling relied on immunoSEQ multiplex PCR, and the TCRdb table lists in-frame clones only, not all of them. The profile covers fewer than 200,000 clones, with around 80% appearing a single time and roughly 4.8% taken by the ten largest. The gene calls are TRBV11-2 and TRBJ2-5; 7 bases line up with TRBD2. The clonotype comes from a woman in her fifties or sixties in good health and CMV-seropositive. Specimen: PBMCs. The CDR3 loop reads CASSPGLGAGQTQYF. The CDR3 coding sequence is TGTGCCAGCAGCCCTGGACTAGGGGCCGGGCAGACCCAGTACTTC.